One sample yielded the 26 T cell receptor beta chains listed below, sequenced in a study of radiotherapy plus CTLA-4 blockade in lung cancer. Sequenced by immunoSEQ multiplex PCR; TCRdb stores in-frame clones only, minus some. The table lists roughly 69,000 clones, more than 70% of them singletons. Sequences were derived from peripheral blood, sampled from a patient treated with radiotherapy plus ipilimumab. These receptors were obtained from a human donor with non-small cell lung cancer whose response to radiotherapy plus ipilimumab could not be evaluated. Some clones in this sample may be carry-over from other donors' samples.

V is TRBV7-9 and J is TRBJ1-4; weak D call: TRBD1 (6 bases). V was cut by 2 bases and J by 0 bases, with 7 bases left in between. This CDR3 comprises 15 residues. Germline-derived CDR1 and CDR2 are SEHNR and FQNEAQ (reference sequence). The CDR3 nucleotides are TGTGCCAGCAGCTTATCAGGGGCAACTAATGAAAAACTGTTTTTT. Amino acid sequence: CASSLSGATNEKLFF.

The gene calls are TRBV5-1 and TRBJ1-1; 7 nucleotides line up with TRBD1. The V gene's germline CDR1 is SGHRS and CDR2 YFSETQ. The CDR3 spans 15 residues. V trimming: 3 bases; J trimming: 4 bases; junction bases outside the gene matches: 9. In DNA, the CDR3 is TGCGCCAGCAGCTCCTTAGACCCAGGGGGCACTGAAGCTTTCTTT. Translating gives CASSSLDPGGTEAFF. The whole variable domain, filled in from reference TRBV5-1 and TRBJ1-1, reads KAGVTQTPRYLIKTRGQQVTLSCSPISGHRSVSWYQQTPGQGLQFLFEYFSETQRNKGNFPGRFSGRQFSNSRSEMNVSTLELGDSALYLCASSSLDPGGTEAFFGQGTRLTVV.

This clone was observed a few times. The V call is TRBV7-6, the J call TRBJ1-2, with D possibly matching TRBD1 (5 bases). Trimming removed 2 bases from V and 8 bases from J, with 15 bases in between. This CDR3 has 14 residues. CDR1 SGHVS and CDR2 FNYEAQ come from the germline V gene. CDR3 amino acids: CASSLSGTSKGYTF. As DNA, the CDR3 is TGTGCCAGCAGCTTAAGCGGGACCTCCAAAGGCTACACCTTC.

This chain uses TRBV9 with TRBJ1-3; 9 bases fit TRBD1. V trimming: 4 bases; J trimming: 0 bases; junction bases outside the gene matches: 5. This CDR3 spans 16 amino acids. CDR1 and CDR2 from the germline V gene are SGDLS and YYNGEE. CDR3 residues: CASSTGTGFSGNTIYF. The CDR3 nucleotides read TGTGCCAGCAGCACCGGGACAGGGTTCTCTGGAAACACCATATATTTT.

V and J are TRBV7-9 and TRBJ1-2; D gene unclear. The CDR3 runs 16 residues. Trimming took off 4 bases at V and 2 bases at J, with 17 bases between the two ends. The germline gives CDR1 SEHNR, CDR2 FQNEAQ (reference sequence). The CDR3 region has the DNA TGTGCCAGCAGCTCCAGCGAGGAAGAGGCCAACTATGGCTACACCTTC. Its protein is CASSSSEEEANYGYTF.

This chain links TRBV11-2 with TRBJ2-5; D unresolved. Germline assignment: CDR1 SGHAT and CDR2 FQNNGV. The CDR3 has 14 residues. The V and J ends lost 1 base and 2 bases respectively, with 8 bases between them. CDR3 amino acids: CASSLARLQETQYF. The DNA of the CDR3 is TGTGCCAGCAGCTTAGCTAGGTTGCAAGAGACCCAGTACTTC.

The V call is TRBV18, the J call TRBJ1-6; 7 bases fit TRBD1. CDR3 size: 13 residues. The germline gives CDR1 KGHSH, CDR2 LQKENI. V lost 8 bases, J lost 10 bases, and 8 bases stayed unmatched. CDR3 bases: TGTGCCAGCCGACAGGGTGAAGTATCACCCCTCCACTTT. This sequence encodes CASRQGEVSPLHF.

The genes are TRBV27 and TRBJ2-1; D perhaps matches TRBD2 (6 bases). Germline V gene data show CDR1 as MNHEY and CDR2 as SMNVEV (reference sequence). V was clipped by 5 bases and J by 0 bases, with 11 bases between them. There are 15 residues in the CDR3. The DNA for the CDR3 is TGTGCCAGCAGTAAGGCGGGGAGCTCCTACAATGAGCAGTTCTTC. It yields the protein CASSKAGSSYNEQFF.

This chain uses TRBV6-5 with TRBJ2-7; 9 nucleotides line up with TRBD1. This CDR3 is built from 14 residues. J was trimmed by 4 bases and V by 4 bases; bases with no gene match: 5. The germline V gene encodes CDR1 MNHEY and CDR2 SVGAGI. This chain's CDR3 is CASSFDRGEYEQYF. In DNA form, the CDR3 reads TGTGCCAGCAGTTTCGACAGGGGGGAATACGAGCAGTACTTC.

The CDR3 coding sequence is TGTGCCAGCAGCTCCGGGACTAGCGCGGGTAAGAAGCAGTTCTTC. This gives the protein CASSSGTSAGKKQFF. The J gene is TRBJ2-1, the V gene TRBV5-6; 10 bases agree with TRBD2. The germline CDR1 and CDR2 sequences are SGHDT and YYEEEE. With V trimmed by 3 bases and J by 11 bases, 11 bases remained unmatched. The CDR3 has 15 residues.

This clone was counted a few times. This chain uses TRBV27 with TRBJ1-1; no reliable D call. The CDR3 length is 13 residues. CDR1 is MNHEY and CDR2 is SMNVEV in the germline V gene (reference sequence). Trimming shortened V by 7 bases and J by 1 base, and 10 bases separated the two germline ends. The DNA of the CDR3 is TGTGCCAGCATGTTGAGGCCGAACACTGAAGCTTTCTTT. Translation: CASMLRPNTEAFF.

The V call is TRBV5-1, the J call TRBJ1-5; D remains unclear. Germline-derived CDR1 and CDR2 are SGHRS and YFSETQ. This CDR3 comprises 15 residues. V shed 0 bases and J shed 5 bases, with 12 bases lying between them. CDR3 protein: CASSLARGGYQPQHF. CDR3 coding DNA: TGCGCCAGCAGCTTGGCAAGAGGAGGGTATCAGCCCCAGCATTTT.

At least ten counts were recorded for this clone. The J gene is TRBJ1-3, the V gene TRBV28; TRBD1 might be the D (6 bases). The germline CDR1 and CDR2 sequences are MDHEN and SYDVKM. V was trimmed by 5 bases and J by 0 bases, leaving 17 bases between them. CDR3 length: 17 amino acids. The CDR3 nucleotides are TGTGCCAGCAGTCACAGACAGGCCAGCTACTCTGGAAACACCATATATTTT. Its translation is CASSHRQASYSGNTIYF.

This clone was recorded only once. This chain joins TRBV5-6 and TRBJ1-1; the D gene is possibly TRBD1 (6 bases). The V gene lost 4 bases and the J gene lost 1 base, with 20 bases spanning the gap. In germline, CDR1 is SGHDT, CDR2 YYEEEE. The length of the CDR3 is 17 residues. CDR3 DNA sequence: TGTGCCAGCAGCACTCCACTCACCGGGACAACGAACACTGAAGCTTTCTTT. It yields the protein CASSTPLTGTTNTEAFF.

CDR3 nucleotides: TGTGCCAGCAGTTTTTATGGACAGGGTCTGGATGAAGCTTTCTTT. Its protein product is CASSFYGQGLDEAFF. This chain connects TRBV28 to TRBJ1-1; TRBD1 aligns across 8 bases. Losses at the gene ends were 3 bases for V and 7 bases for J; bases not matched to a gene: 10. This CDR3 region has 15 residues. CDR1 and CDR2 (germline): MDHEN, SYDVKM.

The rearrangement uses TRBV29-1 and TRBJ2-5; 11 nucleotides align to TRBD1. The better agreement between TRBJ2-7 and the DNA end casts doubt on the J call. This CDR3 contains 13 residues. The germline V gene encodes CDR1 SQVTM and CDR2 ANQGSEA. The CDR3 is CSVEGTGGYEQYF. The CDR3 nucleotides are TGCAGCGTTGAGGGGACAGGGGGCTACGAGCAGTACTTC.

This chain uses TRBV5-1 with TRBJ1-1; D gene ambiguous. V shed 6 bases and J shed 1 base, with 16 bases lying between them. Germline-derived CDR1 and CDR2 are SGHRS and YFSETQ. The CDR3 contains 15 residues. CDR3 bases: TGCGCCAGCAACGCGAATCGACTCGGGAACACTGAAGCTTTCTTT. Protein product: CASNANRLGNTEAFF.

V is TRBV10-1 and J is TRBJ1-5; 7 positions agree with TRBD1. The CDR3 runs 14 residues. V was pared by 6 bases and J by 2 bases, with 4 bases of the junction left unmatched. Germline CDR1 is WNHNN and CDR2 is SYGVQD (reference sequence). The CDR3 nucleotides read TGCGCCAGCAGGACAGGGTGGGGCAATCAGCCCCAGCATTTT. This gives the protein CASRTGWGNQPQHF.

This chain links TRBV19 with TRBJ1-5; tentative D call: TRBD1 (6 bases). The CDR3 totals 15 residues. Germline V gene sequence: CDR1 LNHDA, CDR2 SQIVND (reference sequence). Trimming removed 3 bases from V and 3 bases from J, with 12 bases in between. CDR3 region: CASSMAGAVNQPQHF. The CDR3 DNA reads as TGTGCCAGTAGTATGGCGGGGGCGGTCAATCAGCCCCAGCATTTT.

The chain combines TRBV5-4 with TRBJ2-3, with D possibly matching TRBD2 (5 bases). Germline CDR1 reads SGHNT; CDR2 reads YYREEE (reference sequence). Trimming removed 3 bases from V and 5 bases from J, with 10 bases in between. This CDR3 comprises 13 residues. CDR3 sequence reads: CASSSVGRDTQYF. The CDR3 DNA reads as TGTGCCAGCAGCTCCGTGGGGAGAGATACGCAGTATTTT.

The CDR3 reads CASSIIGGEETQYF. CDR3 sequence (DNA): TGTGCCAGTAGTATAATAGGGGGCGAGGAGACCCAGTACTTC. The J gene is TRBJ2-5, the V gene TRBV19; 7 bases align to TRBD1. The CDR3 covers 14 residues. V gave up 2 bases and J gave up 5 bases; unmatched junction bases: 5. Per the germline V gene, CDR1 is LNHDA and CDR2 is SQIVND (reference sequence).

The chain carries TRBV28 and TRBJ2-5; 10 bases map to TRBD1. Germline loops: CDR1 MDHEN, CDR2 SYDVKM. This CDR3 has 15 residues. J gave up 5 bases and V 0 bases, and 3 bases lay outside the gene matches. CDR3 nucleotide sequence: TGTGCCAGCAGTTTATGGACAGGGGGCGGTGAGACCCAGTACTTC. It yields the protein CASSLWTGGGETQYF.

The rearrangement joins TRBV1 to TRBJ1-5; the table names TRBD1, a call not compared with the DNA. TRBV1 is given as a pseudogene. The CDR3 is made up of 18 amino acids. CDR3 coding DNA: TGCACCAGCAGCCAAAAGATGACGTGGACAGGGGACAATCAGCCCCAGCATTTT. Its protein is CTSSQKMTWTGDNQPQHF.

There are a few counts of this clone. The chain combines TRBV4-3 with TRBJ2-3; 7 bases fit TRBD2. The CDR3 is 14 residues long. Looked up from germline, CDR1 is LGHNA and CDR2 is YSLEER. The V segment lost 3 bases and the J segment 5 bases; nucleotides outside the gene matches: 5. The CDR3 here is CASSQGGGGDTQYF. The CDR3 nucleotides are TGCGCCAGCAGCCAGGGCGGGGGTGGAGATACGCAGTATTTT.

The chain has TRBV6-5 and TRBJ1-4, with a possible D match to TRBD1 (6 bases). Trimming took 4 bases from V and 4 from J, leaving 16 bases between them. Germline V gene sequence: CDR1 MNHEY, CDR2 SVGAGI. The CDR3 contains 16 residues. CDR3 in amino acids: CASSSSWTAYNEKLFF. CDR3 DNA sequence: TGTGCCAGCAGTTCCTCATGGACAGCCTATAATGAAAAACTGTTTTTT.

This chain links TRBV13 with TRBJ2-5; 7 positions agree with TRBD2. The CDR3 consists of 15 residues. Trimming removed 3 bases from V and 4 bases from J; junction bases left unmatched: 8. Germline V gives CDR1 PRHDT, CDR2 FYEKMQ (reference sequence). As DNA, the CDR3 is TGTGCCAGCAGCTTGGGGGACCCGGGGGGAGAGACCCAGTACTTC. This translates into CASSLGDPGGETQYF.